One and the same sample provided the 26 T cell receptor beta chains below, sequenced in a study of blood T cell repertoires in COVID-19. Here immunoSEQ multiplex PCR was the method, and the copy in TCRdb shows in-frame clones only, minus some. The data hold just over 300,000 clones, with roughly 90% observed a single time. The sequencing input was peripheral blood. The receptors were gathered from a woman aged 25 to 39 with COVID-19, enrolled during active disease.

This clone was seen only a few times. J is TRBJ2-3 and V is TRBV4-2; TRBD2 matches at 13 bases. Germline V gene data show CDR1 as LGHNA and CDR2 as YNFKEQ. J lost 4 bases, V lost 1 base, and 2 bases had no gene match. The CDR3 runs to 16 residues. The CDR3 DNA sequence: TGTGCCAGCAGCCAAGGGACTAGCGGGGGAGCAGATACGCAGTATTTT. Its protein product is CASSQGTSGGADTQYF.

This clone was seen just once. The chain carries TRBV28 and TRBJ2-1; perhaps TRBD1 as D (5 bases). CDR1 is MDHEN and CDR2 is SYDVKM in the germline V gene. This CDR3 spans 14 amino acids. V was clipped by 5 bases and J by 6 bases, with 14 bases between them. CDR3 amino acids: CASSPLAGPNEQFF. Written as DNA, the CDR3 is TGTGCCAGCAGTCCCCTGGCAGGGCCCAATGAGCAGTTCTTC.

This clone showed up just once. The chain has TRBV25-1 and TRBJ2-7; 7 bases agree with TRBD1. CDR1 is MGHDK, CDR2 SYGVNS, per germline. The CDR3 is 18 residues long. Trimming took 4 bases from V and 9 from J; bases not matched to a gene: 24. The CDR3 loop reads CASSGSGQTPGADWGQYF. In DNA form, the CDR3 reads TGTGCCAGCAGTGGTTCGGGACAGACACCTGGAGCGGATTGGGGGCAGTACTTC.

The V gene is TRBV7-9, the J gene TRBJ1-6; 8 bases align to TRBD1. CDR1 and CDR2 from the germline V gene are SEHNR and FQNEAQ (reference sequence). The CDR3 spans 16 residues. With 4 bases clipped from V and 7 bases from J, the junction kept 9 bases outside the gene matches. The CDR3 DNA sequence: TGTGCCAGCAGCTCAGAACACAGGGGGAGGAATTCACCCCTCCACTTT. Its protein is CASSSEHRGRNSPLHF.

This chain links TRBV5-6 with TRBJ1-5; D gene uncertain. The germline V gene has CDR1 SGHDT and CDR2 YYEEEE. The V gene lost 2 bases and the J gene lost 5 bases, with 8 bases spanning the gap. This CDR3 region has 13 residues. The DNA of the CDR3 is TGTGCCAGCAGCTTTGGAGGGTATCAGCCCCAGCATTTT. Translated, it gives CASSFGGYQPQHF.

This clone appeared a few times. The gene calls are TRBV19 and TRBJ1-6, with D perhaps matching TRBD1 (5 bases). The CDR3 runs to 14 residues. Trimming removed 5 bases from V and 10 bases from J, with 15 bases in between. Per the germline V gene, CDR1 is LNHDA and CDR2 is SQIVND (reference sequence). CDR3 DNA sequence: TGTGCCAGTAGTTTAGTGGGGGAGGCCTCACCCCTCCACTTT. Protein product: CASSLVGEASPLHF.

The gene calls are TRBV28 and TRBJ2-5, with D maybe TRBD2 (5 bases). Trimming shortened V by 3 bases and J by 5 bases, and 7 bases separated the two germline ends. The CDR3 covers 12 residues. Germline V lookup: CDR1 MDHEN, CDR2 SYDVKM. CDR3 region: CASSLVAETQYF. CDR3 bases: TGTGCCAGCAGTTTGGTAGCGGAGACCCAGTACTTC.

The V call is TRBV9, the J call TRBJ2-1; TRBD1 aligns across 7 bases. The CDR3 is 16 amino acids. CDR1 and CDR2 (germline): SGDLS, YYNGEE. The V and J ends lost 4 bases and 2 bases, in that order; junction bases with no gene match: 9. The CDR3 DNA sequence: TGTGCCAGCAGCACTGACCCGGGACAGACCTACAATGAGCAGTTCTTC. The encoded protein is CASSTDPGQTYNEQFF.

This chain connects TRBV6-5 to TRBJ1-3, with 7 nucleotides matching TRBD1. J gave up 4 bases and V 4 bases, and 7 bases lay outside the gene matches. This CDR3 is 15 amino acids long. The germline V gene encodes CDR1 MNHEY and CDR2 SVGAGI. CDR3 DNA sequence: TGTGCCAGCAGTTTATCCCCGGGACAGGGAAACACCATATATTTT. Amino acid sequence: CASSLSPGQGNTIYF.

The rearrangement uses TRBV2 and TRBJ1-2; unclear D gene. Per germline, CDR1 SNHLY and CDR2 FYNNEI. V gave up 1 base and J gave up 4 bases, with 10 bases separating them. The CDR3 extends over 14 amino acids. This CDR3 reads CASSEVGVPYGYTF. CDR3 DNA: TGTGCCAGCAGTGAAGTTGGAGTCCCCTATGGCTACACCTTC.

The genes are TRBV5-1 and TRBJ2-5, with D perhaps TRBD1 (5 bases). Trimming cost V 2 bases and J 5 bases, with 10 bases left between them. This CDR3 is 13 amino acids long. Per germline, CDR1 SGHRS and CDR2 YFSETQ. CDR3 residues: CASSFRGTETQYF. The CDR3 DNA reads TGCGCCAGCAGCTTTAGGGGAACGGAGACCCAGTACTTC.

The J gene is TRBJ1-6, the V gene TRBV7-9, with unresolved D. The CDR3 runs to 17 residues. Germline V lookup: CDR1 SEHNR, CDR2 FQNEAQ (reference sequence). V gave up 5 bases and J gave up 7 bases, with 21 bases separating them. The CDR3 region has the DNA TGTGCCAGCAGCCCCTCTATGGTCGCGGCCTTAAATTCACCCCTCCACTTT. Its translation is CASSPSMVAALNSPLHF.

The rearrangement uses TRBV18 and TRBJ1-1, with a possible D match to TRBD1 (5 bases). The CDR3 contains 20 residues. With 6 bases removed from V and 0 bases from J, the gap between germline ends came to 29 bases. Germline CDR1 is KGHSH and CDR2 is LQKENI. The CDR3 sequence: CASSEPIWRGLLVMNTEAFF. The DNA of the CDR3 is TGTGCCAGCTCCGAACCAATCTGGAGGGGACTCTTAGTGATGAACACTGAAGCTTTCTTT.

The rearrangement uses TRBV7-3 and TRBJ1-1; D remains unclear. V was shortened by 2 bases and J by 4 bases, with 20 bases between the two germline ends. Germline V gives CDR1 SGHTA, CDR2 FQGTGA. This CDR3 has 17 amino acids. The CDR3, as DNA: TGTGCCAGCAGCTTACTTCCACCCATTTCAGGTAGCACTGAAGCTTTCTTT. Its protein is CASSLLPPISGSTEAFF.

The chain is built from TRBV7-9 and TRBJ2-1; 7 nucleotides match TRBD2. The V gene end was trimmed by 2 bases and the J gene end by 9 bases; junction bases not matched to a gene: 16. Looked up from germline, CDR1 is SEHNR and CDR2 is FQNEAQ (reference sequence). The CDR3 sequence is 17 residues long. CDR3 sequence (DNA): TGTGCCAGCAGCTTATTGGTTACGGCCGGGCCGGGGGGTGAGCAGTTCTTC. Its translation is CASSLLVTAGPGGEQFF.

The V and J genes are TRBV19 and TRBJ1-5; possibly TRBD1 for D (5 bases). Germline V gene data show CDR1 as LNHDA and CDR2 as SQIVND (reference sequence). CDR3 size: 13 residues. Trimming stripped 6 bases from V and 6 bases from J, with 12 bases between. This CDR3 is CASRGQGSQPQHF. DNA for the CDR3: TGTGCCAGTAGAGGGCAGGGATCTCAGCCCCAGCATTTT.

The V call is TRBV5-4, the J call TRBJ2-2, with 8 nucleotides matching TRBD1. V was clipped by 5 bases and J by 0 bases; unmatched bases: 3. The CDR3 covers 15 residues. CDR1 SGHNT and CDR2 YYREEE come from the germline V gene (reference sequence). CDR3 DNA: TGTGCCAGCAGGCCGGGACAGGCGAACACCGGGGAGCTGTTTTTT. Its protein product is CASRPGQANTGELFF.

The CDR3, as DNA: TGTGCCAGCAGTGAACCCGGACTACCGGCCTACGAGCAGTACTTC. Encoded protein: CASSEPGLPAYEQYF. V and J are TRBV6-1 and TRBJ2-7; D possibly corresponds to TRBD2 (6 bases). The CDR3 extends over 15 amino acids. Per the germline V gene, CDR1 is MNHNS and CDR2 is SASEGT. Trimming cost V 2 bases and J 2 bases, with 13 bases left between them.

This chain links TRBV6-2 or TRBV6-3 with TRBJ1-1; possibly TRBD1 for D (6 bases). Germline V gene sequence: CDR1 MNHEY, CDR2 SVGEGT. Between the trimmed V and J ends, which lost 3 bases and 3 bases, there was a span of 17 bases. The CDR3 extends over 16 amino acids. The CDR3 region is CASSYRGEGGHTEAFF. CDR3 bases: TGTGCCAGCAGTTATAGAGGGGAAGGGGGACACACTGAAGCTTTCTTT.

V is TRBV28 and J is TRBJ1-4; maybe TRBD1 (5 bases). CDR1 MDHEN and CDR2 SYDVKM come from the germline V gene. V gave up 4 bases and J gave up 6 bases, with 12 bases separating them. This CDR3 contains 14 residues. The CDR3 is CASSSGGGYEKLFF. As DNA, the CDR3 is TGTGCCAGCAGTTCCGGGGGGGGGTATGAAAAACTGTTTTTT.

The chain employs TRBV7-9 and TRBJ2-5, with TRBD1 as a possible D gene (5 bases). The germline gives CDR1 SEHNR, CDR2 FQNEAQ (reference sequence). V gave up 1 base and J gave up 8 bases, with 11 bases separating them. This CDR3 spans 13 amino acids. For the CDR3, the DNA is TGTGCCAGCAGCTTAGGGGAATGGGGCACCCAGTACTTC. It encodes CASSLGEWGTQYF. Complete variable domain (other parts from reference TRBV7-9 and TRBJ2-5): DTGVSQNPRHKITKRGQNVTFRCDPISEHNRLYWYRQTLGQGPEFLTYFQNEAQLEKSRLLSDRFSAERPKGSFSTLEIQRTEQGDSAMYLCASSLGEWGTQYFGPGTRLLVL.

The chain recombines TRBV9 with TRBJ1-2; 9 bases fit TRBD1. V dropped 0 bases and J dropped 8; count of bases not matched to a gene: 8. This CDR3 is built from 15 residues. Germline CDR1 is SGDLS and CDR2 is YYNGEE. CDR3 region: CASSVGTGEVGGYTF. DNA of the CDR3: TGTGCCAGCAGCGTAGGGACAGGGGAAGTTGGGGGCTACACCTTC. Based on the CDR3 plus reference TRBV9 and TRBJ1-2, the full variable domain is DSGVTQTPKHLITATGQRVTLRCSPRSGDLSVYWYQQSLDQGLQFLIQYYNGEERAKGNILERFSAQQFPDLHSELNLSSLELGDSALYFCASSVGTGEVGGYTFGSGTRLTVV.

The rearrangement joins TRBV9 to TRBJ2-3; TRBD2 matches at 11 bases. CDR3 length: 17 residues. V shed 0 bases and J 4 bases; nucleotides not matched to a gene: 7. Germline-derived CDR1 and CDR2 are SGDLS and YYNGEE. CDR3 loop: CASSVGLAGGRADTQYF. The CDR3 DNA is TGTGCCAGCAGCGTAGGGCTAGCGGGGGGCCGGGCAGATACGCAGTATTTT.

This chain joins TRBV29-1 and TRBJ1-1; D is unclear. This CDR3 has 13 residues. V was shortened by 1 base and J by 0 bases, with 6 bases between the two germline ends. Germline V gene data show CDR1 as SQVTM and CDR2 as ANQGSEA. The CDR3 loop is CSVEVGLNTEAFF. Here the CDR3 DNA reads TGCAGCGTTGAAGTGGGCTTGAACACTGAAGCTTTCTTT.

The chain is built from TRBV28 and TRBJ1-3; TRBD1 matches at 7 bases. V shed 6 bases and J 0 bases; nucleotides not matched to a gene: 11. Looked up from germline, CDR1 is MDHEN and CDR2 is SYDVKM. There are 17 residues in the CDR3. CDR3 in DNA: TGTGCCAGCAGGGGACAGACCCCTAGTAACTCTGGAAACACCATATATTTT. This gives the protein CASRGQTPSNSGNTIYF.

The rearrangement joins TRBV19 to TRBJ1-1, with D perhaps matching TRBD1 (6 bases). Germline V gene sequence: CDR1 LNHDA, CDR2 SQIVND (reference sequence). Trimming stripped 4 bases from V and 4 bases from J, with 10 bases between. The CDR3 totals 13 residues. The DNA for the CDR3 is TGTGCCAGTAGTAGGGGGCCCATCACTGAAGCTTTCTTT. Translated, it gives CASSRGPITEAFF.